These T cell receptor beta chains were read from a single sample in a study of PD-1 blockade in classical Hodgkin lymphoma. Assay: immunoSEQ multiplex PCR; the TCRdb copy retains only in-frame clones and omits some. The table records some 96,000 clones, 81% of them present only once. Sequences were derived from peripheral blood mononuclear cells (PBMCs), sampled before the second cycle of nivolumab. The receptors were gathered from a human donor with classical Hodgkin lymphoma. Both conserved end residues are part of each CDR3. The D gene is left open where the match is weak. Clone size is not always given. Where it is, it says once, few, many or a class for expanded clones.

J gene | clone size | D gene | V gene | CDR3 length | CDR3 protein | CDR3 DNA
TRBJ2-7 | - | - | TRBV28 | 13 | CAGGRGVGYEQYF | TGTGCTGGGGGCAGGGGGGTTGGCTACGAGCAGTACTTC
TRBJ1-2 | once | TRBD1 | TRBV2 | 14 | CASSEEGQAYGYTF | TGTGCCAGCAGTGAAGAGGGACAGGCCTATGGCTACACCTTC
TRBJ2-3 | - | - | TRBV28 | 13 | CASSSAMTDTQYF | TGTGCCAGCAGTTCGGCTATGACAGATACGCAGTATTTT
TRBJ2-3 | - | TRBD1 | TRBV5-6 | 14 | CASSPQGAEDTQYF | TGTGCCAGCAGCCCGCAGGGGGCCGAAGATACGCAGTATTTT
TRBJ2-1 | - | - | TRBV5-4 | 16 | CASSIFSAASYNEQFF | TGTGCCAGCAGCATATTTAGTGCCGCTTCCTACAATGAGCAGTTCTTC
TRBJ2-5 | - | TRBD2 | TRBV7-2 | 14 | CASSLATSAETQYF | TGTGCCAGCAGCTTAGCCACTAGCGCAGAGACCCAGTACTTC
TRBJ1-2 | few | TRBD1 | TRBV27 | 14 | CASSPQGAGYGYTF | TGTGCCAGCAGTCCACAGGGGGCCGGCTATGGCTACACCTTC
TRBJ2-3 | - | TRBD1 | TRBV10-3 | 15 | CAISETGTGADTQYF | TGTGCCATCAGTGAGACCGGGACAGGAGCTGATACGCAGTATTTT
TRBJ2-5 | once | TRBD2 | TRBV27 | 15 | CASSLLAGAGETQYF | TGTGCCAGCAGTTTGTTAGCGGGAGCGGGAGAGACCCAGTACTTC
TRBJ2-2 | - | TRBD2 | TRBV5-4 | 17 | CASSGRVAGANTGELFF | TGTGCCAGCAGCGGGCGGGTAGCGGGGGCAAACACCGGGGAGCTGTTTTTT
TRBJ2-5 | - | - | TRBV18 | 14 | CASSPQSVAGAQYF | TGTGCCAGCTCACCACAAAGCGTCGCCGGGGCCCAGTACTTC
TRBJ2-7 | few | - | TRBV9 | 14 | CASSVAPNGGEQYF | TGTGCCAGCAGCGTAGCCCCCAATGGAGGGGAGCAGTACTTC
TRBJ2-7 | - | TRBD2 | TRBV7-2 | 15 | CASSSTLAASYEQYF | TGTGCCAGCAGCTCCACGCTAGCGGCATCCTACGAGCAGTACTTC
TRBJ2-5 | - | TRBD2 | TRBV6-1 | 14 | CASSGWREQETQYF | TGTGCCAGCAGTGGGTGGCGGGAGCAAGAGACCCAGTACTTC
TRBJ2-5 | few | - | TRBV5-4 | 11 | CASSPRETQYF | TGTGCCAGCAGCCCGCGGGAGACCCAGTACTTC
TRBJ2-5 | - | - | TRBV18 | 16 | CASSPRSDPPGETQYF | TGTGCCAGCTCACCACGGAGCGACCCGCCCGGGGAGACCCAGTACTTC
TRBJ1-1 | few | - | TRBV4-3 | 14 | CASSQGQAPTEAFF | TGCGCCAGCAGCCAAGGGCAGGCCCCCACTGAAGCTTTCTTT
TRBJ2-2 | - | TRBD1 | TRBV9 | 14 | CASSEQGFSGELFF | TGTGCCAGCAGCGAACAGGGGTTTTCCGGGGAGCTGTTTTTT
TRBJ2-7 | - | - | TRBV6-1 | 15 | CASREGGTSRYEQYF | TGTGCCAGCAGAGAGGGGGGAACCTCCCGCTACGAGCAGTACTTC
TRBJ2-2 | - | - | TRBV6-4 | 13 | CASSDSKTGELFF | TGTGCCAGCAGTGACTCGAAAACCGGGGAGCTGTTTTTT
TRBJ1-5 | - | - | TRBV7-9 | 15 | CASSLAGEGNQPQHF | TGTGCCAGCAGCTTAGCGGGGGAGGGCAATCAGCCCCAGCATTTT
TRBJ1-4 | - | - | TRBV28 | 16 | CASSSPGWEEGEKLFF | TGTGCCAGCAGTTCGCCCGGGTGGGAGGAGGGGGAAAAACTGTTTTTT
TRBJ1-2 | - | - | TRBV4-2 | 14 | CASSRGREEDGYTF | TGTGCCAGCAGCCGGGGCAGGGAGGAGGATGGCTACACCTTC
TRBJ2-7 | - | TRBD2 | TRBV10-3 | 15 | CAISESGLAGYEQYF | TGTGCCATCAGTGAGTCGGGACTAGCGGGGTACGAGCAGTACTTC
TRBJ1-5 | - | TRBD1 | TRBV7-2 | 15 | CASSTGTGVLEPQHF | TGTGCCAGCAGCACCGGGACAGGCGTCCTGGAGCCCCAGCATTTT
TRBJ2-7 | - | - | TRBV9 | 14 | CASSPRTHSYEQYF | TGTGCCAGCAGCCCTCGGACACACTCCTACGAGCAGTACTTC
TRBJ2-2 | - | TRBD2 | TRBV9 | 15 | CASSVAWGGTGELFF | TGTGCCAGCAGCGTAGCCTGGGGGGGTACCGGGGAGCTGTTTTTT
TRBJ2-7 | once | - | TRBV7-2 | 14 | CASRSDSYSYEQYF | TGTGCCAGCAGATCGGACAGTTACTCCTACGAGCAGTACTTC
TRBJ2-7 | - | - | TRBV19 | 15 | CASTTPGQGGYEQYF | TGTGCCTCAACGACCCCAGGGCAGGGGGGCTACGAGCAGTACTTC
TRBJ2-1 | - | TRBD1 | TRBV11-2 | 14 | CASQDRVGLSEQFF | TGTGCCAGCCAGGACAGGGTTGGCCTCAGTGAGCAGTTCTTC
TRBJ2-3 | - | TRBD2 | TRBV10-1 | 15 | CASSRTSGSLNTQYF | TGCGCCAGCAGTCGAACTAGCGGGAGTTTAAATACGCAGTATTTT
TRBJ1-3 | few | - | TRBV6-1 | 15 | CASREQGSSGNTIYF | TGTGCCAGCAGAGAACAGGGCTCCTCTGGAAACACCATATATTTT
TRBJ1-4 | - | - | TRBV12-5 | 15 | CASGFNLNSNEKLFF | TGTGCTAGTGGTTTCAATTTGAACTCTAATGAAAAACTGTTTTTT
TRBJ1-3 | - | - | TRBV5-1 | 14 | CASSSQGHGNTIYF | TGCGCCAGCAGCTCACAGGGTCATGGAAACACCATATATTTT
TRBJ2-5 | - | TRBD2 | TRBV5-1 | 15 | CASSFSGRAEETQYF | TGCGCCAGCAGCTTTAGCGGGAGGGCCGAGGAGACCCAGTACTTC
TRBJ2-3 | - | - | TRBV7-9 | 13 | CASSLGGEDTQYF | TGTGCCAGCAGCTTAGGGGGCGAAGATACGCAGTATTTT
TRBJ1-2 | - | TRBD1 | TRBV28 | 12 | CAIADRGYGYTF | TGTGCCATCGCGGACAGGGGGTATGGCTACACCTTC
TRBJ2-7 | - | - | TRBV27 | 11 | CASSLGYEQYF | TGTGCCAGCAGTTTGGGTTACGAGCAGTACTTC
TRBJ2-7 | - | - | TRBV11-1 | 13 | CASSLPQGYEQYF | TGTGCCAGCAGCTTACCGCAGGGTTACGAGCAGTACTTC
TRBJ2-5 | once | TRBD1 | TRBV19 | 15 | CASSSPDRGEETQYF | TGTGCCAGTAGTTCCCCAGACAGGGGTGAAGAGACCCAGTACTTC
TRBJ1-4 | - | - | TRBV4-2 | 16 | CASSHPGGTSNEKLFF | TGTGCCAGCAGCCACCCCGGAGGGACCTCAAATGAAAAACTGTTTTTT
TRBJ1-3 | - | - | TRBV9 | 14 | CASSVSQGGNTIYF | TGTGCCAGCAGCGTAAGCCAGGGAGGAAACACCATATATTTT
TRBJ1-1 | - | - | TRBV6-1 | 14 | CASSENGMNTEAFF | TGTGCCAGCAGTGAAAATGGGATGAACACTGAAGCTTTCTTT
TRBJ2-3 | - | TRBD2 | TRBV19 | 13 | CASSIGGGDTQYF | TGTGCCAGTAGTATCGGCGGGGGGGATACGCAGTATTTT
TRBJ2-6 | - | TRBD2 | TRBV7-2 | 18 | CASSPRLAGGPGANVLTF | TGTGCCAGCAGCCCTCGACTAGCGGGAGGGCCTGGGGCCAACGTCCTGACTTTC
TRBJ2-7 | - | TRBD2 | TRBV9 | 17 | CASSVGTSGRGSYEQYF | TGTGCCAGCAGCGTAGGGACTAGCGGGAGAGGTTCCTACGAGCAGTACTTC
TRBJ2-1 | - | - | TRBV7-9 | 11 | CASSTYNEQFF | TGTGCCAGCAGCACATACAATGAGCAGTTCTTC
TRBJ1-4 | - | TRBD1 | TRBV7-9 | 18 | CASSRGTDGEATNEKLFF | TGTGCCAGCAGCAGAGGGACAGACGGGGAGGCAACTAATGAAAAACTGTTTTTT
TRBJ2-1 | - | - | TRBV9 | 14 | CASSVAPSLNEQFF | TGTGCCAGCAGCGTAGCACCCAGTCTCAATGAGCAGTTCTTC
TRBJ1-4 | - | - | TRBV15 | 16 | CATSREGYGGNEKLFF | TGTGCCACCAGCAGAGAGGGGTACGGGGGGAATGAAAAACTGTTTTTT
TRBJ2-1 | many | TRBD2 | TRBV4-2 | 17 | CASSQARAGGPYNEQFF | TGTGCCAGCAGCCAAGCTCGAGCGGGAGGGCCGTACAATGAGCAGTTCTTC
TRBJ2-1 | - | - | TRBV27 | 14 | CASSLGRDRDEQFF | TGTGCCAGCAGTTTAGGTCGGGATCGGGATGAGCAGTTCTTC
TRBJ1-2 | - | TRBD1 | TRBV9 | 15 | CASSVGTGGAWGYTF | TGTGCCAGCAGCGTAGGAACAGGGGGCGCATGGGGCTACACCTTC
TRBJ2-2 | few | TRBD1 | TRBV10-3 | 16 | CAISLGQGLNTGELFF | TGTGCCATCAGTTTGGGACAGGGCCTGAACACCGGGGAGCTGTTTTTT
TRBJ2-7 | - | - | TRBV21-1 | 17 | CASTPSRASGYSYEQYF | TGTGCCAGCACCCCAAGTCGGGCCAGTGGCTATTCCTACGAGCAGTACTTC
TRBJ2-3 | - | TRBD2 | TRBV11-3 | 15 | CASSLTSGGTDTQYF | TGTGCCAGCAGCTTAACTAGCGGGGGCACAGATACGCAGTATTTT
TRBJ1-2 | - | TRBD1 | TRBV15 | 15 | CATSRRQGVGYGYTF | TGTGCCACCAGCAGACGACAGGGAGTTGGGTATGGCTACACCTTC
TRBJ1-5 | - | TRBD1 | TRBV5-1 | 15 | CASSFGTGASQPQHF | TGCGCCAGCAGCTTCGGGACAGGGGCAAGTCAGCCCCAGCATTTT
TRBJ1-1 | - | - | TRBV5-1 | 14 | CASSLETANTEAFF | TGCGCCAGCAGCTTGGAGACGGCGAACACTGAAGCTTTCTTT
TRBJ1-5 | - | - | TRBV7-2 | 15 | CASSLGDASNQPQHF | TGTGCCAGCAGCTTAGGAGACGCTAGCAATCAGCCCCAGCATTTT